A selection of T cell receptor beta chains follows, all from one sample in a study of blood T cell repertoires in COVID-19. This table comes from immunoSEQ multiplex PCR, and its TCRdb copy is limited to in-frame clones, with some not included. This sample has 150,000 to 200,000 clones, with 80% to 85% found just once. The material sequenced was PBMCs or T cells enriched from blood (not recorded which). The receptors derive from a man aged 35-49 years who had recovered from COVID-19. The conserved cysteine and the conserved F or W are not part of the CDR3 here. Clone size is shown for a subset of rows, as once, few, many or a class of expanded clone.

TRBJ2-3,NA,TRBV5-1,12,ASSPDSLTDTQY
TRBJ2-5,once,TRBV11-3,13,ASSLVHGVGETQY
TRBJ1-1,NA,TRBV7-2,13,ASSLEGIANTEAF
TRBJ1-2,NA,TRBV10-3,11,ALRGRSNYGYT
TRBJ1-1,NA,TRBV6-4,9,ASSPGGSAF
TRBJ1-3,NA,TRBV28,15,ASSHTHRTGRGNTIY
TRBJ1-5,NA,TRBV4-1,12,ASSQEGPNQPQH
TRBJ2-7,NA,TRBV29-1,11,SVEDRQSYEQY
TRBJ2-2,NA,TRBV9,12,ASRSAGATGELF
TRBJ2-7,once,TRBV5-5,12,ASSLASGGYEQY
TRBJ1-4,NA,TRBV6-5,12,ASSYRTGEEKLF
TRBJ1-1,NA,TRBV18,12,ASSPPTGGHVAF
TRBJ1-1,NA,TRBV11-2,16,ASSLVNQWGQGASEAF
TRBJ2-5,NA,TRBV10-1,11,ASSDGAWETQY
TRBJ1-4,once,TRBV5-1,14,ASSFTTGTTNEKLF
TRBJ1-6,NA,TRBV28,13,ASTPGAFYNSPLH
TRBJ2-5,once,TRBV30,9,AWRQSETQY
TRBJ1-1,once,TRBV11-2,13,ASSFTGRMNTEAF
TRBJ1-2,NA,TRBV10-3,13,AISESAGLRYGYT
TRBJ1-4,once,TRBV28,17,ASSSAGTGYKGANEKLF
TRBJ2-1,NA,TRBV6-2/TRBV6-3,14,ASSPARGLLYNEQF
TRBJ2-3,NA,TRBV10-1,12,ASSVRRGTDTQY
TRBJ2-7,NA,TRBV6-6,11,ASTQQGAYEQY
TRBJ1-4,NA,TRBV5-6,11,ASRRLGGEKLF
TRBJ1-3,NA,TRBV19,12,ASTPTISGNTIY
TRBJ2-3,NA,TRBV4-1,15,ASSQVGRDRGTDTQY
TRBJ1-3,NA,TRBV19,13,ASATTGFSGNTIY
TRBJ1-1,NA,TRBV7-9,13,ASSRRQGANTEAF
TRBJ1-1,NA,TRBV5-4,14,ASSWGQGRLSTEAF
TRBJ1-1,NA,TRBV29-1,13,SVEGASKKNTEAF
TRBJ2-4,NA,TRBV6-5,14,ASSYRTQGTKNIQY
TRBJ1-1,NA,TRBV2,11,ASRGDMNTEAF
TRBJ2-1,NA,TRBV7-2,17,ASSLWSTGGGSSYNEQF
TRBJ1-1,NA,TRBV18,10,ASSLQGAEAF
TRBJ2-2,NA,TRBV7-2,12,ASSSTSDTGELF
TRBJ1-4,NA,TRBV5-4,12,ASSLTGANEKLF
TRBJ2-5,NA,TRBV27,15,ASRPGTSGGPRTTQY
TRBJ2-5,NA,TRBV24-1,13,ATSDSAGWRKTQY
TRBJ2-3,NA,TRBV19,16,ASREVAGATFLTDTQY
TRBJ2-7,NA,TRBV19,13,ASRDIGTDSYEQY
TRBJ1-2,NA,TRBV7-2,12,ASSTMTGPGGYT
TRBJ1-4,NA,TRBV10-3,13,AISESGGGNEKLF
TRBJ1-6,few,TRBV4-3,14,ASSHPRFYYNSPLH
TRBJ1-3,NA,TRBV3-1/TRBV3-2,11,ASGTGGGNTIY
TRBJ1-6,NA,TRBV4-2,14,ASSQEEGQGNSPLH
TRBJ1-2,NA,TRBV28,12,ASSFRVQGVPGT
TRBJ2-5,NA,TRBV6-5,11,ASSYYRDGTQY
TRBJ1-2,NA,TRBV9,14,ASSAPQGLGSNGYT
TRBJ1-1,NA,TRBV5-1,12,ASSLSGMNTEAF
TRBJ2-7,NA,TRBV28,12,ASSLGRIDHEQY
TRBJ1-2,NA,TRBV6-6,14,ASSYNKVLVGDGYT
TRBJ2-6,NA,TRBV2,16,ASRGDRGHITGANVLT
TRBJ1-1,NA,TRBV28,12,ASFSGDSYPRAF
TRBJ1-5,NA,TRBV6-2/TRBV6-3,17,ASSYPLVAGAHSNQPQH